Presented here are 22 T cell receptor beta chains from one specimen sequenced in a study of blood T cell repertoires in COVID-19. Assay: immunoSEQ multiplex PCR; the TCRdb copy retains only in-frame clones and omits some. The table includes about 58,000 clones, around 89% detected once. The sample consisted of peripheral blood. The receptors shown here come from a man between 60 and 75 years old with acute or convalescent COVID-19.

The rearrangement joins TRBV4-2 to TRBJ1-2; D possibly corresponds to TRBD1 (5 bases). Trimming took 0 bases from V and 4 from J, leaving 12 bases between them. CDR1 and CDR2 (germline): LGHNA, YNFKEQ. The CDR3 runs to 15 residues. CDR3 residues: CASSQEVRGLYGYTF. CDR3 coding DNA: TGTGCCAGCAGCCAAGAGGTCCGGGGACTCTATGGCTACACCTTC.

The CDR3 protein is CAISHDRDQQYF. The CDR3 nucleotides read TGTGCCATCAGCCACGACAGGGATCAGCAGTACTTC. The chain uses TRBV10-3 and TRBJ2-7, with 7 bases lining up with TRBD1. Trimming removed 6 bases from V and 8 bases from J; junction bases left unmatched: 7. CDR3 length: 12 amino acids. CDR1 ENHRY and CDR2 SYGVKD come from the germline V gene.

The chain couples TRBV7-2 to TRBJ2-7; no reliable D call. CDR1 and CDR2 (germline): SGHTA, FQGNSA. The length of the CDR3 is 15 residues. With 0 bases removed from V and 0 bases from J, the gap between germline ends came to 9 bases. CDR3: CASSLAVGTSYEQYF. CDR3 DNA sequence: TGTGCCAGCAGCTTAGCCGTTGGCACCTCCTACGAGCAGTACTTC.

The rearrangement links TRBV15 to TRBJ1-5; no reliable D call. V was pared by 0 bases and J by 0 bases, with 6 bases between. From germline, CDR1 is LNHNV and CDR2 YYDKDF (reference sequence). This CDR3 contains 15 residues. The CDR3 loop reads CATSREAYSNQPQHF. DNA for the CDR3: TGTGCCACCAGCAGAGAAGCGTATAGCAATCAGCCCCAGCATTTT.

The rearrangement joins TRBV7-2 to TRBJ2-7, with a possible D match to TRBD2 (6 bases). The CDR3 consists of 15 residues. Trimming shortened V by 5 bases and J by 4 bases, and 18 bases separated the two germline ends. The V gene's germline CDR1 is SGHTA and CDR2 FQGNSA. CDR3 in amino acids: CASSPSPGSGYEQYF. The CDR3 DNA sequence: TGTGCCAGCAGCCCCAGCCCGGGTAGCGGATACGAGCAGTACTTC.

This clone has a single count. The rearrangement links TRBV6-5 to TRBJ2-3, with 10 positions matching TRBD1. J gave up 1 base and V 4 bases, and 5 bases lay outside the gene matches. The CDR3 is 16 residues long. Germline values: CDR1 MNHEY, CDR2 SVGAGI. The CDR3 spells CASSSFGTGGTDTQYF. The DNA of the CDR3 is TGTGCCAGCAGTTCCTTCGGGACAGGGGGCACAGATACGCAGTATTTT.

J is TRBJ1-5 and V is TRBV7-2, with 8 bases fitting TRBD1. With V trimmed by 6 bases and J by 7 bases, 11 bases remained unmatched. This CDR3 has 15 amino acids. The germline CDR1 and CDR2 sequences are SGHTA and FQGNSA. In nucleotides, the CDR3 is TGTGCCAGCAGTGGGGGGACAGGCTTCCACCAGCCCCAGCATTTT. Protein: CASSGGTGFHQPQHF.

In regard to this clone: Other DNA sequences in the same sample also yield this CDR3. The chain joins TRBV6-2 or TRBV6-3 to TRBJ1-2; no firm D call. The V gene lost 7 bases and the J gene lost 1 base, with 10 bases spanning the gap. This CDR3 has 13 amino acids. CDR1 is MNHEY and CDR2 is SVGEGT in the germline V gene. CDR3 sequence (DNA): TGTGCCAGCAACCCGACGGGTAACTATGGCTACACCTTC. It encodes CASNPTGNYGYTF.

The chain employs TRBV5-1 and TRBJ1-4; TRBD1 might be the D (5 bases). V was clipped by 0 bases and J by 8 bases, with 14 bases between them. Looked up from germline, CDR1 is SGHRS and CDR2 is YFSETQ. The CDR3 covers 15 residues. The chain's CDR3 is CASSLGWGDVEKLFF. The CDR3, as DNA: TGCGCCAGCAGCTTGGGGTGGGGGGACGTGGAAAAACTGTTTTTT.

The CDR3 reads CSAGQGTSYEQYF. As DNA, the CDR3 is TGCAGCGCCGGACAGGGGACCTCCTACGAGCAGTACTTC. V usage is TRBV29-1 and J usage is TRBJ2-7; the match to TRBD1 covers 9 bases. Germline V gene sequence: CDR1 SQVTM, CDR2 ANQGSEA. This CDR3 region has 13 residues. The junction had 4 bases not matched to a gene; V was cut back by 7 bases and J by 0 bases.

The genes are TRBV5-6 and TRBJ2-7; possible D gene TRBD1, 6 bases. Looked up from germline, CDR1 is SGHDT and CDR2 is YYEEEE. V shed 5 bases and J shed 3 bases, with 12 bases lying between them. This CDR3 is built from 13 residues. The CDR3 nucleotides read TGTGCCAGCAGGGACAGTCGATACTACGAGCAGTACTTC. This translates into CASRDSRYYEQYF.

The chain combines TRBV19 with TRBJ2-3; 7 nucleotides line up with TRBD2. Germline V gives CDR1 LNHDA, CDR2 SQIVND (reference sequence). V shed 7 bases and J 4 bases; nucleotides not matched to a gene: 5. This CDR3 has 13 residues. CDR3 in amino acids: CASNPGGADTQYF. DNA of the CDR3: TGTGCCAGTAACCCTGGGGGGGCAGATACGCAGTATTTT.

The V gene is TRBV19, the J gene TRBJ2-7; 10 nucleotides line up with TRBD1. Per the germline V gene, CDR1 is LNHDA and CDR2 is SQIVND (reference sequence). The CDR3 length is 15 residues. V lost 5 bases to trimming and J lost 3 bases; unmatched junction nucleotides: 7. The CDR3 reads CASSGDRDRGYEQYF. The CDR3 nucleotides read TGTGCCAGTAGTGGGGACCGGGACAGGGGCTACGAGCAGTACTTC.

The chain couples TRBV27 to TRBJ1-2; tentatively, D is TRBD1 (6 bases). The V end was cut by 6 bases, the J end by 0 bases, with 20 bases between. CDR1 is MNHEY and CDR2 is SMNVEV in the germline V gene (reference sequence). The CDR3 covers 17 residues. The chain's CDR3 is CASSKFLTDSSNYGYTF. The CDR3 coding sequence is TGTGCCAGCAGCAAATTCCTTACGGACAGCTCTAACTATGGCTACACCTTC.

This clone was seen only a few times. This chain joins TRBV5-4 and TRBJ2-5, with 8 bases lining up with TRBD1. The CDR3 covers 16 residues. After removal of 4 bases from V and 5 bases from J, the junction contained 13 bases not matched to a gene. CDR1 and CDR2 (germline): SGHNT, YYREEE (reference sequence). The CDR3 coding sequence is TGTGCCAGCAGCCCCCCCATGACAGGGGCGAGGGAGACCCAGTACTTC. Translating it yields CASSPPMTGARETQYF.

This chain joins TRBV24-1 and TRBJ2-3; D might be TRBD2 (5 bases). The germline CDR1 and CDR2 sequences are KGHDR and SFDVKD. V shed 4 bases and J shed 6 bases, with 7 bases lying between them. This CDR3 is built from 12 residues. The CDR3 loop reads CATSDPGDTQYF. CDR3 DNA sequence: TGTGCCACCAGTGACCCGGGGGATACGCAGTATTTT.

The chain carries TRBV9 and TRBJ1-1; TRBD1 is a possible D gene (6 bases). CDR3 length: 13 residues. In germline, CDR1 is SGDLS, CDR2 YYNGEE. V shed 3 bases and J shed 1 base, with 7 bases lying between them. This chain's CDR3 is CASSGQENTEAFF. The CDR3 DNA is TGTGCCAGCAGCGGACAGGAGAACACTGAAGCTTTCTTT.

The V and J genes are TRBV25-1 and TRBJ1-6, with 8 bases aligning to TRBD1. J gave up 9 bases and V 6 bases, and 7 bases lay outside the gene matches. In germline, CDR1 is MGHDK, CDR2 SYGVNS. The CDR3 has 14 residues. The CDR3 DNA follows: TGTGCCAGCAGGCCGGACAGGGAGGGTTCACCCCTCCACTTT. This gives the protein CASRPDREGSPLHF. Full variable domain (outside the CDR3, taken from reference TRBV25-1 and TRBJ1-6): EADIYQTPRYLVIGTGKKITLECSQTMGHDKMYWYQQDPGMELHLIHYSYGVNSTEKGDLSSESTVSRIRTEHFPLTLESARPSHTSQYLCASRPDREGSPLHFGNGTRLTVT.

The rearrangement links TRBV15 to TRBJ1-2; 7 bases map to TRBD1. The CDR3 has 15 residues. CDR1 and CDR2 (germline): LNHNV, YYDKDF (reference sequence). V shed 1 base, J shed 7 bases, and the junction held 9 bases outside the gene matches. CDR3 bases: TGTGCCACCAGCAGAGTCTGGGACAGCCAAAGTGGCTACACCTTC. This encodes CATSRVWDSQSGYTF.

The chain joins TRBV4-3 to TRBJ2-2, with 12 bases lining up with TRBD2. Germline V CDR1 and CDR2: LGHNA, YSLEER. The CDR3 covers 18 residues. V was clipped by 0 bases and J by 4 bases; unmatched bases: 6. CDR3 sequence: CASSQDASGRAGTGELFF. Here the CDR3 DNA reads TGCGCCAGCAGCCAAGATGCTAGCGGGAGGGCGGGCACCGGGGAGCTGTTTTTT.

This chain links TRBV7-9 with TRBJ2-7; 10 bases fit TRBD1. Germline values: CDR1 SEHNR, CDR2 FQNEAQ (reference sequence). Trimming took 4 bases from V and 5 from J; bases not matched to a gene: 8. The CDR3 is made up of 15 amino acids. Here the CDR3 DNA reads TGTGCCAGCAGCTCCGGACAGGGGGATGGGGACGAGCAGTACTTC. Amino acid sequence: CASSSGQGDGDEQYF. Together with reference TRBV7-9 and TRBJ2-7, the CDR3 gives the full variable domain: DTGVSQNPRHKITKRGQNVTFRCDPISEHNRLYWYRQTLGQGPEFLTYFQNEAQLEKSRLLSDRFSAERPKGSFSTLEIQRTEQGDSAMYLCASSSGQGDGDEQYFGPGTRLTVT.

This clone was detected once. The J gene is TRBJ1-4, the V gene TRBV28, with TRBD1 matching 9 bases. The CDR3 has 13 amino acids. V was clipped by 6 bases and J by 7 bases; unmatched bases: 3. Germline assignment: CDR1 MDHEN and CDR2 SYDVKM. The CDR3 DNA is TGTGCCAGCAGGGGGACAGGGCGTGAAAAACTGTTTTTT. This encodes CASRGTGREKLFF.